One and the same sample provided the 28 T cell receptor beta chains below, sequenced in a study of T cell responses to AZD1222 COVID-19 vaccine. Using immunoSEQ multiplex PCR, the repertoire was profiled, and TCRdb retains in-frame clones only, with some absent. This sample has under 90,000 clones, with approximately 83% found just once. The source material was peripheral blood, sampled 28 days after the second AZD1222 dose. The receptors stem from an adult who received the AZD1222 COVID-19 vaccine.

The rearrangement joins TRBV6-5 to TRBJ1-3, with D possibly TRBD1 on 5 matching bases. The V gene's germline CDR1 is MNHEY and CDR2 SVGAGI. Between the trimmed V and J ends, which lost 6 bases and 4 bases, there was a span of 13 bases. This CDR3 contains 14 residues. This CDR3 is CASRTSREGNTIYF. The CDR3 DNA sequence: TGTGCCAGCAGAACCAGCAGGGAGGGAAACACCATATATTTT.

This clone was detected once. This rearrangement joins TRBV28 to TRBJ1-1; 8 nucleotides align to TRBD1. Germline CDR1 is MDHEN and CDR2 is SYDVKM. This CDR3 has 17 residues. Trimming cost V 6 bases and J 2 bases; bases outside gene matches: 14. CDR3 protein: CASRIPSFGQGNTEAFF. The CDR3 DNA reads as TGTGCCAGCAGGATTCCGTCCTTTGGACAGGGAAACACTGAAGCTTTCTTT. Using reference TRBV28 and TRBJ1-1 for the parts outside the CDR3, the full variable domain is DVKVTQSSRYLVKRTGEKVFLECVQDMDHENMFWYRQDPGLGLRLIYFSYDVKMKEKGDIPEGYSVSREKKERFSLILESASTNQTSMYLCASRIPSFGQGNTEAFFGQGTRLTVV.

The chain joins TRBV25-1 to TRBJ2-3; 8 nucleotides align to TRBD2. V trimming: 3 bases; J trimming: 5 bases; junction bases outside the gene matches: 7. Germline V gives CDR1 MGHDK, CDR2 SYGVNS. The CDR3 extends over 15 amino acids. In DNA form, the CDR3 reads TGTGCCAGCAGTGATACGGGGGGGGTGAAAGATACGCAGTATTTT. Its protein is CASSDTGGVKDTQYF.

This chain joins TRBV4-1 and TRBJ1-1; D perhaps matches TRBD1 (6 bases). CDR1 is MGHRA and CDR2 is YSYEKL in the germline V gene. The CDR3 spans 12 residues. Trimming shortened V by 5 bases and J by 8 bases, and 12 bases separated the two germline ends. CDR3 nucleotides: TGCGCCAGCAGCTCACCGGGACACGAAGCTTTCTTT. As protein: CASSSPGHEAFF.

The chain carries TRBV15 and TRBJ2-1; tentatively, D is TRBD1 or TRBD2 (5 bases each). Germline lookup yields CDR1 LNHNV and CDR2 YYDKDF (reference sequence). Trimming pared 1 base from V and 4 bases from J, leaving 11 bases between. The CDR3 sequence is 15 residues long. The CDR3 region has the DNA TGTGCCACCAGCAGAGCTCCGGGGCCTTACAATGAGCAGTTCTTC. It is translated as CATSRAPGPYNEQFF.

This chain joins TRBV7-9 and TRBJ1-5, with D tentatively TRBD1 (6 bases). The length of the CDR3 is 16 residues. The V gene lost 6 bases and the J gene lost 0 bases, with 15 bases spanning the gap. The germline CDR1 and CDR2 sequences are SEHNR and FQNEAQ (reference sequence). The CDR3 DNA is TGTGCCAGCAGATTCCGGACAGATTATAGCAATCAGCCCCAGCATTTT. Translation: CASRFRTDYSNQPQHF.

This clone was seen only once. This chain connects TRBV6-1 to TRBJ1-1; D call uncertain. CDR1 and CDR2 from the germline V gene are MNHNS and SASEGT. V lost 2 bases and J 11 bases, leaving 18 bases between the germline ends. The CDR3 totals 14 residues. The CDR3 region has the DNA TGTGCCAGCAGTGAACAAAATTTGGGGATTAAGGCTTTCTTT. This translates into CASSEQNLGIKAFF.

This sequence joins TRBV27 and TRBJ1-6; D gene uncertain. V was trimmed by 3 bases and J by 7 bases, leaving 16 bases between them. The CDR3 consists of 16 residues. Germline CDR1 and CDR2: MNHEY and SMNVEV (reference sequence). The CDR3 sequence: CASSLIQSFPNSPLHF. The DNA for the CDR3 is TGTGCCAGCAGTTTGATACAGTCATTTCCAAATTCACCCCTCCACTTT.

The chain recombines TRBV5-1 with TRBJ1-4, with unresolved D. CDR1 is SGHRS, CDR2 YFSETQ, per germline. V was shortened by 0 bases and J by 5 bases, with 14 bases between the two germline ends. This CDR3 contains 16 residues. The CDR3 bases are TGCGCCAGCAGCTTGGCTTATCAGGCCAAAAATGAAAAACTGTTTTTT. Its protein is CASSLAYQAKNEKLFF.

The chain is built from TRBV7-6 and TRBJ1-2, with a tentative D call TRBD1 (6 bases). Germline V gene lookup returns CDR1 SGHVS and CDR2 FNYEAQ. Trimming removed 1 base from V and 4 bases from J, with 10 bases in between. The CDR3 runs to 14 residues. CDR3 bases: TGTGCCAGCAGCTTAGGGGGGGCAGCCTATGGCTACACCTTC. Amino acids: CASSLGGAAYGYTF. Looking up the rest from reference TRBV7-6 and TRBJ1-2 gives the full variable domain: GAGVSQSPRYKVTKRGQDVALRCDPISGHVSLYWYRQALGQGPEFLTYFNYEAQQDKSGLPNDRFSAERPEGSISTLTIQRTEQRDSAMYRCASSLGGAAYGYTFGSGTRLTVV.

This chain joins TRBV2 and TRBJ2-2; no clear D. V was clipped by 5 bases and J by 0 bases, with 7 bases between them. Germline V gene data show CDR1 as SNHLY and CDR2 as FYNNEI. This CDR3 is built from 14 residues. In DNA form, the CDR3 reads TGTGCCAGCAGTTTCGGGCCGAACACCGGGGAGCTGTTTTTT. It is translated as CASSFGPNTGELFF.

V gene TRBV24-1 combines with J gene TRBJ2-1; D gene unclear. Trimming stripped 0 bases from V and 10 bases from J, with 6 bases between. CDR1 and CDR2 from the germline V gene are KGHDR and SFDVKD. This CDR3 is 12 amino acids long. Here the CDR3 DNA reads TGTGCCACCAGTGATTTGACCGGAGAGCAGTTCTTC. This gives the protein CATSDLTGEQFF.

The chain uses TRBV7-6 and TRBJ2-1; D is perhaps TRBD2 (6 bases). The ends were cut back, 0 bases at V and 0 bases at J, with 6 bases in the middle. Germline V gene data show CDR1 as SGHVS and CDR2 as FNYEAQ. The CDR3 has 15 amino acids. CDR3 region: CASSLAGSSYNEQFF. In DNA form, the CDR3 reads TGTGCCAGCAGCTTAGCCGGGAGCTCCTACAATGAGCAGTTCTTC.

This sequence joins TRBV28 and TRBJ1-6; D remains unclear. The CDR3 runs 14 residues. The V end was cut by 2 bases, the J end by 8 bases, with 10 bases between. Germline V gene data show CDR1 as MDHEN and CDR2 as SYDVKM. In DNA, the CDR3 is TGTGCCAGCAGTTTAGGGTTTGCGGATTCACCCCTCCACTTT. Amino acids: CASSLGFADSPLHF.

V and J are TRBV30 and TRBJ1-2; 7 nucleotides agree with TRBD1. The ends lost 3 bases at V and 3 bases at J; junction bases unmatched: 4. The CDR3 has 13 residues. Germline CDR1 and CDR2: GTSNPN and SVGIG (reference sequence). CDR3 region: CAWSEGTDYGYTF. The CDR3, as DNA: TGTGCCTGGAGCGAGGGGACAGACTATGGCTACACCTTC.

Comment on this clone: The junction does not match germline at one end; this may be a read error. The J gene is TRBJ1-2, the V gene TRBV27; the D gene is possibly TRBD1 (6 bases). Germline CDR1 and CDR2: MNHEY and SMNVEV (reference sequence). The CDR3 spans 14 residues. The CDR3 DNA is TGTGCCAGCGGTTTACCGAGGCAGGGGCATGGCTACACCTTC. Residues: CASGLPRQGHGYTF.

This chain uses TRBV5-1 with TRBJ2-5, with D perhaps TRBD1 (5 bases). The CDR3 extends over 16 amino acids. The germline V gene encodes CDR1 SGHRS and CDR2 YFSETQ. V gave up 1 base and J gave up 2 bases, with 15 bases separating them. CDR3 in amino acids: CASSLWQGRKQETQYF. The CDR3, as DNA: TGCGCCAGCAGCTTGTGGCAGGGAAGGAAACAAGAGACCCAGTACTTC.

The chain uses TRBV5-4 and TRBJ1-2, with D possibly TRBD1 on 6 matching bases. This CDR3 has 13 amino acids. V was clipped by 4 bases and J by 3 bases, with 10 bases between them. Looked up from germline, CDR1 is SGHNT and CDR2 is YYREEE (reference sequence). CDR3 protein: CASSLQGDYGYTF. CDR3 sequence (DNA): TGTGCCAGCAGCCTACAGGGTGACTATGGCTACACCTTC. The variable domain in full, with the rest retrieved from reference TRBV5-4 and TRBJ1-2, is ETGVTQSPTHLIKTRGQQVTLRCSSQSGHNTVSWYQQALGQGPQFIFQYYREEENGRGNFPPRFSGLQFPNYSSELNVNALELDDSALYLCASSLQGDYGYTFGSGTRLTVV.

V is TRBV5-5 and J is TRBJ2-2; D not resolved. CDR3 length equals 15 residues. With 1 base removed from V and 0 bases from J, the gap between germline ends came to 7 bases. Germline V gene data show CDR1 as SGHKS and CDR2 as YYEKEE (reference sequence). The CDR3, as DNA: TGTGCCAGCAGCTTGTACGGAACGAACACCGGGGAGCTGTTTTTT. Translating gives CASSLYGTNTGELFF.

The chain links TRBV6-5 to TRBJ1-2; no reliable D call. Germline values: CDR1 MNHEY, CDR2 SVGAGI. The CDR3 consists of 14 residues. V was pared by 2 bases and J by 3 bases, with 10 bases between. The CDR3 loop reads CASSYTPSDYGYTF. The CDR3 DNA sequence: TGTGCCAGCAGTTACACCCCCTCAGACTATGGCTACACCTTC.

This chain joins TRBV12-2 and TRBJ1-1; the DNA was not compared with TRBD1, the D call given in the table. TRBV12-2 is shown as a pseudogene. The CDR3 runs 16 residues. The CDR3 loop reads CASRPRTGPRYTEAFF. The DNA of the CDR3 is TGTGCAAGTCGCCCTCGGACAGGCCCTCGATACACTGAAGCTTTCTTT.

This clone was counted a few times. The chain carries TRBV19 and TRBJ1-4; D gene ambiguous. V was pared by 4 bases and J by 8 bases, with 17 bases between. Per the germline V gene, CDR1 is LNHDA and CDR2 is SQIVND (reference sequence). The CDR3 has 15 amino acids. The CDR3, as DNA: TGTGCCAGTAGTAAGTTCGGGCAACCCGGGGAAAAACTGTTTTTT. This gives the protein CASSKFGQPGEKLFF.

The CDR3 spells CASSLGATGVIEKLFF. CDR3 in DNA: TGTGCCAGCAGCTTAGGGGCGACAGGGGTTATTGAAAAACTGTTTTTT. V gene TRBV7-9 combines with J gene TRBJ1-4, with 8 nucleotides matching TRBD1. The CDR3 consists of 16 residues. The germline CDR1 and CDR2 sequences are SEHNR and FQNEAQ (reference sequence). V was pared by 1 base and J by 7 bases, with 8 bases of the junction left unmatched.

This chain's CDR3 is CASSFGTSVDTQYF. CDR3 in DNA: TGTGCCAGCAGTTTCGGGACCAGCGTAGATACGCAGTATTTT. V is TRBV28 and J is TRBJ2-3, with D tentatively TRBD1 or TRBD2 (5 bases each). The CDR3 totals 14 residues. Germline values: CDR1 MDHEN, CDR2 SYDVKM. Trimming stripped 3 bases from V and 5 bases from J, with 12 bases between.

This clone was seen only once. The CDR3 DNA reads TGTGCCAGCAGTTTTCAGGGGCCTGGGGCCAACGTCCTGACTTTC. As protein: CASSFQGPGANVLTF. The chain employs TRBV28 and TRBJ2-6, with D maybe TRBD1 (6 bases). CDR1 is MDHEN and CDR2 is SYDVKM in the germline V gene. Trimming cost V 3 bases and J 2 bases, with 8 bases left between them. The CDR3 spans 15 residues. Looking up the rest from reference TRBV28 and TRBJ2-6 gives the full variable domain: DVKVTQSSRYLVKRTGEKVFLECVQDMDHENMFWYRQDPGLGLRLIYFSYDVKMKEKGDIPEGYSVSREKKERFSLILESASTNQTSMYLCASSFQGPGANVLTFGAGSRLTVL.

Comment on this clone: The same CDR3 arises from other DNA sequences in this sample as well. The chain uses TRBV11-2 and TRBJ2-5; D is uncertain. V lost 7 bases, J lost 4 bases, and 7 bases lay in between. CDR1 is SGHAT and CDR2 is FQNNGV in the germline V gene. This CDR3 has 11 residues. The CDR3 reads CASTGGETQYF. The CDR3 DNA follows: TGTGCCAGCACTGGTGGAGAGACCCAGTACTTC.

The chain links TRBV5-1 to TRBJ1-3, with a tentative D call TRBD1 (6 bases). V lost 0 bases and J 3 bases, leaving 13 bases between the germline ends. The CDR3 consists of 16 residues. Germline CDR1 reads SGHRS; CDR2 reads YFSETQ. The CDR3 spells CASSLGPGGSGNTIYF. The CDR3 nucleotides are TGCGCCAGCAGCTTGGGTCCCGGGGGCAGTGGAAACACCATATATTTT.

The chain carries TRBV3-1 (or the pseudogene TRBV3-2) and TRBJ1-5; D gene unclear. The V end lost 1 base, the J end lost 0 bases, and 4 bases lay between the germline ends. The CDR3 is made up of 14 amino acids. Germline V gene data show CDR1 as LGHDT and CDR2 as YNNKEL (reference sequence). The CDR3 is CASSQAYSNQPQHF. CDR3 nucleotides: TGTGCCAGCAGCCAAGCTTATAGCAATCAGCCCCAGCATTTT.